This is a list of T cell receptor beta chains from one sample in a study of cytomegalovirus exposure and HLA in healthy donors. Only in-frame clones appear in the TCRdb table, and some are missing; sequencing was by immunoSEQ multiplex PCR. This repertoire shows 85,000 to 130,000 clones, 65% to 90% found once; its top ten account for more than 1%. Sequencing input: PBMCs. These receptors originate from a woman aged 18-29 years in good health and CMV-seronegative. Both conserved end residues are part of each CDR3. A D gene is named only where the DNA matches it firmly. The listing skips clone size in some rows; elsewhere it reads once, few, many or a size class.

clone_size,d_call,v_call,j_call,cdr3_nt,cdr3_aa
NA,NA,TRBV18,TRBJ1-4,TGTGCCAGCTCACCGAGCGCCGCAACTAATGAAAAACTGTTTTTT,CASSPSAATNEKLFF
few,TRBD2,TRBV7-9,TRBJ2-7,TGTTCCAGCAGTATGACTAGCGGGAAGCGGGAGTCCTACGAGCAGTACTTC,CSSSMTSGKRESYEQYF
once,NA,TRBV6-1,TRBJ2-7,TGTGCCAGCAGCCACATTGGCCGTTACGAGCAGTACTTC,CASSHIGRYEQYF
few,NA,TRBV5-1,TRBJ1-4,TGCGCCAGCAGACGGAACCAGGCAACTAATGAAAAACTGTTTTTT,CASRRNQATNEKLFF
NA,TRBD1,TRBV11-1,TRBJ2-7,TGTGCCAGCAGCTTAAGGACAGGGTTCACCTACGAGCAGTACTTC,CASSLRTGFTYEQYF
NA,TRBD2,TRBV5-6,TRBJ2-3,TGTGCCAGCAGTTCTCAAGCGGGAGGACCCACAGATACGCAGTATTTT,CASSSQAGGPTDTQYF
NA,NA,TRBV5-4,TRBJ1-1,TGTGCCAGCAGCTTGACAGCGAACACTGAAGCTTTCTTT,CASSLTANTEAFF
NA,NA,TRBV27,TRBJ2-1,TGTGCCAGCAGTTTATCGATGGGAGTATTCTACAATGAGCAGTTCTTC,CASSLSMGVFYNEQFF
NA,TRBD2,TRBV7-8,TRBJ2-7,TGTGCCAGCAGCTTAGATCCTAGCGGGTCTCCCCTAGAGCAGTACTTC,CASSLDPSGSPLEQYF
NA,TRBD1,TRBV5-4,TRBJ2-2,TGTGCCAGCAGCATGTATACAGGGGACACCGGGGAGCTGTTTTTT,CASSMYTGDTGELFF
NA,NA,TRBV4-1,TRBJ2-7,TGCGCCAGCAGCCTACAGGGAGTCCACGAGCAGTACTTC,CASSLQGVHEQYF
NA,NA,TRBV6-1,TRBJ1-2,TGTGCCAGCAGGCTTGCGGAAGATTATGGCTACACCTTC,CASRLAEDYGYTF
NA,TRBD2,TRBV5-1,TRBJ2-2,TGCGCCAGCAGCACTCGGGGGGATGGCACCGGGGAGCTGTTTTTT,CASSTRGDGTGELFF
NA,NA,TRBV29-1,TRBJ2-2,TGCAGCGTTGTCTGGAACACCGGGGAGCTGTTTTTT,CSVVWNTGELFF
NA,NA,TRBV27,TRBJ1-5,TGTGCCAGCAGCCCCGGAGCGTATAGCAATCAGCCCCAGCATTTT,CASSPGAYSNQPQHF
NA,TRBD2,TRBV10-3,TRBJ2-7,TGTGCCATCAGTGATCCTCCGGGACTAGCGGGAGGGACCTACGAGCAGTACTTC,CAISDPPGLAGGTYEQYF
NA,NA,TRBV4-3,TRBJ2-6,TGCGCCAGCAGCCAAGTTTCGGGACTGCTCCCTGTCTCTGGGGCCAACGTCCTGACTTTC,CASSQVSGLLPVSGANVLTF
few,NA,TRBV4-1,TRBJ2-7,TGCGCCAGCAGCCAAAGTCTCAGCACGCCCAGGGCCGAGCAGTACTTC,CASSQSLSTPRAEQYF
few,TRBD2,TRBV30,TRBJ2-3,TGTGCCTGGAAAGGCGGGGGGGCCGCAGATACGCAGTATTTT,CAWKGGGAADTQYF
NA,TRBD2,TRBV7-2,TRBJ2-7,TGTGCCAGCAGCTTAGACGCGGCGGGGGATTACGAGCAGTACTTC,CASSLDAAGDYEQYF
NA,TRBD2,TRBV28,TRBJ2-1,TGTGCCAGCAGTTTAACTAGCGGGGTTGACTACAATGAGCAGTTCTTC,CASSLTSGVDYNEQFF
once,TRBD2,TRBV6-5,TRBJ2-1,TGTGCCAGCAGTACCCTAGCGGCTTCCTACAATGAGCAGTTCTTC,CASSTLAASYNEQFF
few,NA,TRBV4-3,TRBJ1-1,TGCGCCAGCAGCCCCGGGACATTGAACACTGAAGCTTTCTTT,CASSPGTLNTEAFF
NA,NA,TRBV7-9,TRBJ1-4,TGTTCCAGCTCCCGGGTTGCAACTAATGAAAAACTGTTTTTT,CSSSRVATNEKLFF
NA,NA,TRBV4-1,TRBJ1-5,TGCGCCAGCAGCCAAGCTGGAGGGCTCAATCAGCCCCAGCATTTT,CASSQAGGLNQPQHF
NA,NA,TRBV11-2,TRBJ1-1,TGTGCCAGCAGCCTCAAACGAGGGGGCACTGAAGCTTTCTTT,CASSLKRGGTEAFF
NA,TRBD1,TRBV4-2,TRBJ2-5,TGTGCCAGCAGCCAAGGAGGGGGCGAGGGAGAGACCCAGTACTTC,CASSQGGGEGETQYF
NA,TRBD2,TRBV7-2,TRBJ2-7,TGTGCCAGCAGCTCGACTAGCGGGAGGGCACCTACCTACGAGCAGTACTTC,CASSSTSGRAPTYEQYF
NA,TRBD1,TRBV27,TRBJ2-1,TGTGCCAGCAATAACAGGGGGCTTTCCTACAATGAGCAGTTCTTC,CASNNRGLSYNEQFF
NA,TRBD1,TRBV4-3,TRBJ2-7,TGCGCCAGCAGCCAAGATAGTACAGGACAGGGGGCTTACGAGCAGTACTTC,CASSQDSTGQGAYEQYF
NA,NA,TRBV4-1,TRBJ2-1,TGCGCCAGCAGCCAAGGTCGAGGCAATGAGCAGTTCTTC,CASSQGRGNEQFF
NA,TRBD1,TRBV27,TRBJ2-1,TGTGCCAGCAGTTCCGGGACAGGGGCCTACAATGAGCAGTTCTTC,CASSSGTGAYNEQFF
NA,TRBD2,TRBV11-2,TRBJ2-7,TGTGCCAGCAGCTTACCTAGCGGGGCCCACGAGCAGTACTTC,CASSLPSGAHEQYF
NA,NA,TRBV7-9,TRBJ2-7,TGTTCCAGCAGCTCAACCACTTCGGAGCAGTACTTC,CSSSSTTSEQYF
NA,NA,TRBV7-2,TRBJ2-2,TGTGCCAGCAGCTTAGATCTAGCCGCCGGGGAGCTGTTTTTT,CASSLDLAAGELFF
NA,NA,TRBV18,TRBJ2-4,TGTGCCAGCTCACCCACTACCGACAGAAACATTCAGTACTTC,CASSPTTDRNIQYF
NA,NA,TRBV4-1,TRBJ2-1,TGCGCCAGCAGCCGCAGGGGTGGCAATGAGCAGTTCTTC,CASSRRGGNEQFF
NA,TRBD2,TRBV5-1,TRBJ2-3,TGCGCCAGCAGCTCTTTAACTAGCGGGGGTCGCACAGATACGCAGTATTTT,CASSSLTSGGRTDTQYF
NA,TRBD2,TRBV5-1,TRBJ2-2,TGCGCCAGCAGCCCCGACGCGGGGGTTAGTAACGGGGAGCTGTTTTTT,CASSPDAGVSNGELFF
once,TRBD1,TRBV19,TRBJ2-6,TGTGCCAGTAGTACCCGATCCGGGACAGCAGTTTTGGTCGGGGCCAACGTCCTGACTTTC,CASSTRSGTAVLVGANVLTF
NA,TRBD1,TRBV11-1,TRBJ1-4,TGTGCCAGCAGCTCGGACAGGGGGCATGAAAAACTGTTTTTT,CASSSDRGHEKLFF
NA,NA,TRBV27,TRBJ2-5,TGTGCCAGCAGTACAGGTCCAGAGACCCAGTACTTC,CASSTGPETQYF
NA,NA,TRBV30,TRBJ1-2,TGTGCCTGGAAACAGGGCTCCAACTATGGCTACACCTTC,CAWKQGSNYGYTF
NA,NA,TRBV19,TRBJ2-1,TGTGCCAGTAGTATCGCAGTCCACAATGAGCAGTTCTTC,CASSIAVHNEQFF
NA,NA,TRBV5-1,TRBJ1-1,TGCGCCAGCAGCTTGACAGCCCAAATCACTGAAGCTTTCTTT,CASSLTAQITEAFF
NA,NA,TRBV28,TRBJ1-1,TGTGCCAGCAGTCTACCGGGGGTAATGTGGACTGAAGCTTTCTTT,CASSLPGVMWTEAFF
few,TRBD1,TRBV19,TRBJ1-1,TGTGCCACGAAGGACAGGGGACAAGCTTTCTTT,CATKDRGQAFF